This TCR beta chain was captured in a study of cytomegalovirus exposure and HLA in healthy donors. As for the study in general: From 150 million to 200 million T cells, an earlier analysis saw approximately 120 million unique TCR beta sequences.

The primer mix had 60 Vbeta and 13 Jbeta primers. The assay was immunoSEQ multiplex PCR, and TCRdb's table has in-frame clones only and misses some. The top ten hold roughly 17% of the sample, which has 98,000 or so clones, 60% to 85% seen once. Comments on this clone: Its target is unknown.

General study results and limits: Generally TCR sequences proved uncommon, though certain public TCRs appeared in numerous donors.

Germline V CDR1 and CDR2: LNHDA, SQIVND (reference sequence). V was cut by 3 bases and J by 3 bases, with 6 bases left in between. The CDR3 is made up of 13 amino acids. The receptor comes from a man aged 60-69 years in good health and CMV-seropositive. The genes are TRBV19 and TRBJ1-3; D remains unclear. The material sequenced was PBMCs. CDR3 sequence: CASSIGVGNTIYF. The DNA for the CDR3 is TGTGCCAGTAGTATCGGAGTTGGAAACACCATATATTTT.